This T cell receptor beta chain was documented in a study of cytomegalovirus exposure and HLA in healthy donors. Whole-study results and caveats: TCR sequences were mostly rare, though some public TCRs occurred in many donors.

The donors were members of the roughly 120-subject validation cohort (separate from the approximately 670-subject first cohort). The repertoire was sequenced with immunoSEQ multiplex PCR; TCRdb's copy has only in-frame clones and lacks some. Among roughly 56,000 clones listed, 90% to 95% were seen once. J lost 4 bases, V lost 5 bases, and 3 bases had no gene match. CDR3 length equals 13 residues. Germline CDR1 reads SGHTS; CDR2 reads YDEGEE. Comment on this clone: Its specificity is not known.

Sequenced: PBMCs. The TCR was taken from a woman aged 30 to 39 in good health and CMV-seronegative. The chain carries TRBV5-8 and TRBJ1-1, with 9 bases lining up with TRBD1. CDR3 region: CASSLTGGTEAFF. The CDR3 DNA reads TGTGCCAGCAGTTTGACAGGGGGCACTGAAGCTTTCTTT.